This T cell receptor (beta chain) was observed in a study of cytomegalovirus exposure and HLA in healthy donors (dated by TCRdb to 2016 to 2017). Describing the broader study: In an earlier analysis of some 610 of the donors, about 260 Gb of sequence data and 90 million to 120 million unique TCR beta sequences from some 170 million T cells were reported. Approximately 300 gigabases of sequencing data and around 85 million unique TCR sequences made up an early release that covered nearly 650 HLA-typed donors. Of the 300 to 500 genotyped donors, 81% were placed in the genetic ancestry cluster associated with self-reported Caucasian donors. The study was designed to test whether signatures of past pathogen exposure could be identified by cataloging public T cell receptors. The study profiled the T cell repertoires of under 700 subjects by immunosequencing and related them to cytomegalovirus serostatus. In addition to the first cohort of 650 to 800 subjects, a separate validation cohort of under 150 different subjects was used. High-throughput TCR immunosequencing, statistical association of individual TCRs with disease status, and machine learning were combined to predict cytomegalovirus infection status. A later analysis re-analyzed previously published TCR beta repertoires from 650 to 800 donors and added high-resolution HLA genotyping to study TCR occurrence patterns. The later analysis used no new phenotypic data to find candidate immune exposures, relying instead on TCR beta sequences and their occurrence across donors. An earlier analysis of several hundred of the donors applied high-throughput TCR beta sequencing to assess whether each TCR beta V gene segment acted as functional or pseudogenic. Donor age, sex, ethnicity and CMV serostatus were collected together with the repertoire data. A later genetic analysis used genome-wide SNP genotypes for about three fifths of the 666 donors, treating that subset as a discovery cohort. All discovery cohort repertoires had been generated on a single sequencing platform. HLA typing covered class I and class II loci at four-digit resolution. Typing coverage varied by locus: roughly 629-630 donors for A, B, C, DRB1 and DQB1; roughly 520 for DQA1; about 570 for DPA1; more than 450 for DPB1. Four or five DR-DQ haplotypes were handled as single units for association and clustering, since linkage in the cohort was strong. Among a few hundred genotyped donors of the cohort, an average of around 240,000 unique TCR beta nucleotide sequences were sequenced per donor, approximately 20% of them non-productive. What the work shows at the level of the full study, not this receptor alone: In a later analysis, TCR association rates were found to vary across HLA loci, with the most associated TCRs seen for DRB1 alleles and the fewest for HLA-C alleles. CMV serostatus was the only immune exposure information available for the cohort. In a later analysis, most CMV-associated TCR beta chains were found to appear HLA-restricted, with HLA associations seemingly driven largely by CMV exposure. In a later genetic analysis, fewer N-insertions in productive TCRs were reported among donors in an Asian-associated ancestry cluster than the roughly 700-donor mean. The 87-base-pair reads could not distinguish some IMGT-functional V segments, including TRBV6-2 and TRBV6-3, so those segments were excluded. Most TCR sequences were observed very rarely across donors, whereas some public TCRs were present in many individuals. Because HLA typing was missing for some donors at each locus, association tests included only the typed subset. According to the authors, the approach could potentially be generalized to other disease states and immunological phenotypes. A later analysis found that HLA-associated TCR beta chains were more clonally expanded and had lower generation probabilities than equally common non-associated chains. Three of the identified cytomegalovirus-associated TCR beta chains were confirmed in vitro to be specific for cytomegalovirus antigens. Assigning TCR associations to individual alleles was difficult when HLA alleles, especially DR and DQ, strongly co-occurred. In a later analysis, around 17,000 TCR beta sequences were associated with specific HLA alleles at a false discovery rate of 0.05. An association between a missense DCLRE1C variant and V-gene and J-gene trimming of TCR beta chains was found in a later genetic analysis and replicated in an independent cohort. Several of the top co-occurrence clusters appeared to be linked to parvovirus B19, influenza, CMV and Epstein-Barr virus, according to a later analysis. An earlier analysis of roughly 570 of the donors showed that most TCR beta V segments appeared in productive rearrangements either about 87% or about 30% of the time, which broadly matched IMGT annotations. The sequencing pipeline was judged likely to have produced a cluster of highly shared sequence variants as a technical artifact. Sequencing depth was assumed to be roughly uniform across donors in the presence/absence analyses, though that assumption may not hold. In this cohort, only TCR beta chains were sequenced, and detectable features were limited by the absence of alpha or paired-chain data. In both the original and validation cohorts, the classifier was reported to diagnose cytomegalovirus status with high specificity and sensitivity. Correlated functional status among segregating V segments might be attributable to linkage disequilibrium, but an unknown experimental factor could not be ruled out. A total of roughly 160 TCR beta chains were listed by the study as associated with cytomegalovirus. Because counts were too low, under 20 rarely observed V segments, including chromosome 9 orphons, were left out of the earlier analysis of some 600 of the donors. A further reported finding was that TCR beta sequences accurately predicted the HLA-A and HLA-B alleles for most subjects in the first cohort.

Comment on this clone: Its antigen is still unknown. The record has no base qualities; no much larger clone is one base away.

The CDR3 numbers 15 residues from cysteine through phenylalanine. Only the CDR3 DNA is retained, 45 bases long and in frame from the first base. CDR1 is given as MNHEY and CDR2 as SMNVEV, both from the germline V gene (reference sequence). Trimmed from V: 5 bases; trimmed from J: 5 bases; junction bases lacking a gene match: 7. In total, roughly 670 healthy bone marrow donors made up the cohort. All cohort members were sampled while nominally healthy, although unrecorded immune exposures were likely present. The donor was CMV seropositive and was included in the group of approximately 310 seropositive cohort members. A peripheral blood sample was collected from each donor, and TCR beta sequencing was performed on peripheral blood mononuclear cells. The Qiagen DNeasy Blood Extraction Kit was used to extract genomic DNA from the blood cell samples. Library construction relied on the immunoSEQ multiplex PCR assay. The multiplex PCR relied on a mix of 60 forward primers for TCR Vbeta segments and 13 reverse primers for TCR Jbeta segments. The CDR3 region of rearranged TCR beta genes was amplified from genomic DNA by a multiplex PCR assay. Amplified TCR beta libraries were sequenced as 87-base-pair reads on the Illumina HiSeq System. Per the authors' processing: In a later analysis, around 80 million unique TCR beta chains were counted across the roughly 610 repertoires, and around 10 million of these chains were shared by at least two donors. To remove PCR and sequencing errors, raw reads were error-corrected and collapsed into unique sequences using a nearest-neighbor algorithm that merged closely related sequences. To assign V, D and J gene segments, CDR3 sequences were aligned to IMGT reference sequences. For a sequence to be retained, a match of at least six nucleotides to both a V gene segment and a J gene segment was required. A rearrangement counted as productive if the CDR3 had no stop codons and remained in frame with V and J, and every other rearrangement counted as non-productive. CDR3 was defined according to IMGT convention as the region running from the second conserved V-encoded cysteine to the conserved J-encoded phenylalanine. In an earlier analysis of approximately 500 of the donors, sequences lacking an unambiguous match to a single V gene segment were excluded. An earlier analysis of fewer than 650 of the donors classified V segments as functional when productive rearrangements were above 56.7% and as segregating when the standard deviation between donors was above 5%. A statistical classification framework was developed to diagnose cytomegalovirus status using the catalog of TCR beta chain sequences. In a later analysis, TCR nucleotide sequences were compared against IMGT/GENE-DB human TR gene sequences so that V and J genes could be assigned. A later analysis assigned CDR3 sequences and most-parsimonious VDJ recombination scenarios with the TCRdist pipeline. In a later analysis, every TCR beta chain was defined by the combination of its CDR3 amino acid sequence and its V-gene family, and reads without a unique V-gene family were dropped. To address suspected cross-contamination and a sequencing artifact, a later analysis removed a few hundred highly shared, low-generation-probability nucleotide sequences. A later analysis calculated a clonal expansion index for each public chain from normalized within-repertoire ranks of inferred template counts. A later analysis computed generation probabilities with a VDJ recombination model fitted to out-of-frame rearrangements, and checked the results against IGoR. A later analysis scored TCR-TCR, TCR-HLA and TCR-CMV co-occurrence with hypergeometric tests, applying a repertoire-size bias correction to TCR pairs. False discovery rates were estimated in a later analysis by permuting HLA or CMV assignments 20 times. A later analysis grouped co-occurring TCRs with DBSCAN, adding TCRdist sequence similarity when clustering within HLA-allele-positive subsets. Repertoires with fewer than 30,000 or more than 120,000 public chains, plus five repertoires with anomalous nucleotide sharing, were excluded from co-occurrence clustering. This immuneACCESS table, as held by TCRdb, lists in-frame sequences with V and J called but not all clones. Of the missing ones, under half trace to an unresolved V gene in checked studies; the others have no known cause. The DNA gave D and trimming, while V, J and clone size come from that table. A total of more than 100,000 clones appear in this sample, 79% of them only once. The ten largest clones take up 3.5% to 4.5% of the sample.

Sequenced: PBMCs. The chain links TRBV27 with TRBJ2-5; TRBD2 fits 11 bases in the junction. The clonotype was recovered from a man aged 50 or older in good health and CMV-seropositive. The CDR3 region reads CASSQLAGEIETQYF. The sequence in DNA is TGTGCCAGCAGTCAACTAGCGGGAGAGATCGAGACCCAGTACTTC.